A single TCR beta chain is shown here with its context. The antigen remains undetermined. This specimen belongs to a study of beta chain features in type 1 diabetes. Study details: Examined across all samples were 90 million to 130 million sorted cells. Overall study findings and caveats: Type 1 diabetes patients had moderately but significantly shorter TCRB CDR3s in all four CD4+ subsets. PCR, the amplification step, might favor shorter templates, equally in patients and controls.

Sorted CD4+ subsets: naive, central memory, regulatory, stem cell-like memory (CD45RO/CCR7/CD25/CD127/CD95/CD27 panel). Isolated RNA was reverse transcribed in full, so expressed TCRB transcripts were sequenced. Repertoires were generated with immunoSEQ multiplex PCR, while TCRdb's copy carries only in-frame clones and drops some. The profile shows 20,000 to 30,000 clones, roughly 45% of them singletons. Source material: stem cell memory CD4+ T cells from blood. The sequence derives from a man younger than 40 with type 1 diabetes.

For the CDR3, the DNA is TGTGCCAGCAGGTCCGGTACAGGGGACTACGAGCAGTACTTC. Translating gives CASRSGTGDYEQYF. V gene TRBV2 combines with J gene TRBJ2-7; 7 bases are a match to TRBD1. The V and J ends lost 6 bases and 3 bases, in that order; junction bases with no gene match: 8. Germline-derived CDR1 and CDR2 are SNHLY and FYNNEI. The CDR3 contains 14 residues.